This TCR beta chain was profiled in a study of blood T cell repertoires in COVID-19. The CDR3 is 14 residues long. Germline V gives CDR1 ENHRY, CDR2 SYGVKD. V gave up 4 bases and J gave up 2 bases, with 10 bases separating them. The repertoire was sequenced with immunoSEQ multiplex PCR; TCRdb's copy has only in-frame clones and lacks some. The data show about 200,000 clones, 79% seen once. The J gene is TRBJ2-3, the V gene TRBV10-3; weak D call: TRBD1 (6 bases). The TCR sequence derives from a woman in her thirties or forties with COVID-19, enrolled during active disease. Sequences were obtained from peripheral blood. Here the CDR3 reads CAISVGATTDTQYF. The CDR3 region has the DNA TGTGCCATCAGTGTGGGGGCCACCACAGATACGCAGTATTTT.